What follows describes a single T cell receptor (beta chain). What this receptor recognizes is not known. No base quality information exists; no much larger clone differs at one position. In the prospective study, participants were about 18 to 95 years old, resided in about two dozen geographic areas of the United States, and were enrolled through a virtual design. Cohort assignment in the prospective study relied on participant-reported clinical history from a screening survey and a study questionnaire. Recovered participants in ImmuneRACE Cohort 3 were defined by two consecutive negative NP/OP PCR tests, clearance by a healthcare professional, or resolution of symptoms. Mobile phlebotomists in the prospective study collected whole blood, serum and a nasopharyngeal or oropharyngeal swab from every participant. Additional blood draws and questionnaires over an approximately two-month period could optionally be provided by prospective study participants. Before DNA extraction, blood samples from the prospective study were shipped at room temperature or frozen.

The sample is drawn from a study of blood T cell repertoires in COVID-19 (dated by TCRdb to about 2020). Describing the broader study: Collaborator samples came from the United States, Italy and Spain and covered acute and convalescent phases of COVID-19. The prospective study material was composed of cDNA or gDNA derived from T cells, B-cell-depleted T cells, or PBMCs. The dataset comprised deeply sampled blood TCRbeta repertoires from subjects exposed to, actively infected with, or recovered from COVID-19. The repertoires were released in a freely available public database intended as a resource for research on the immune response to SARS-CoV-2. Samples were obtained from the ongoing ImmuneRACE study (first 160 participants) and from about 1,300 subjects provided by 6 global collaborators. Sample metadata almost always included a de-identified subject ID, COVID-19 status, age in years and sex. HLA class I and class II types, where available, came from metadata supplied by the sample provider rather than from assay-based typing.

Overall study outcomes, separate from this receptor: The amount of clinical and demographic metadata varied by source and participant and was provided uncurated.

The immunoSEQ Assay, a bias-controlled multiplex PCR, was used to amplify TCRbeta CDR3 regions from genomic DNA. Per the authors' processing: The number of nucleated cells in each sample was estimated by amplification of reference gene primers within the assay. To quantify the absolute abundance of each unique TCRbeta CDR3 rearrangement, sequence reads were collapsed and filtered. For each sample, productive Simpson clonality was calculated as the square root of Simpson's diversity index across productive rearrangements. The source is immuneACCESS, and TCRdb retained only in-frame sequences with V and J called. Part of the clones is not carried over; for the studies checked, unresolved V genes explain less than half of this, and the remainder is unexplained. That table furnishes V, J and clone size, whereas the DNA furnished D and trimming. The sample data list some 200,000 clones, and 88% of these were observed just once. The ten largest account for around 2.7% of the sample.

This TCR came from a woman in her twenties or thirties who had recovered from COVID-19. Sequencing was done on a sample of PBMCs or T cells enriched from blood (not recorded which).

The CDR3 here reads CASSSTGFVQPQHF. The DNA is as follows: TGTGCCAGCAGCTCGACAGGGTTTGTTCAGCCCCAGCATTTT. The chain is made from TRBV7-8 and TRBJ1-5; 7 central bases correspond to TRBD1. The CDR3 contains 14 residues, cysteine and phenylalanine counted. Only CDR3 DNA remains: 42 bases, in frame from the first base. Sequences SGHVS (CDR1) and FQNEAQ (CDR2) are obtained from the germline V gene. After removal of 4 bases from V and 6 bases from J, the junction retains 6 bases not matched to a gene.